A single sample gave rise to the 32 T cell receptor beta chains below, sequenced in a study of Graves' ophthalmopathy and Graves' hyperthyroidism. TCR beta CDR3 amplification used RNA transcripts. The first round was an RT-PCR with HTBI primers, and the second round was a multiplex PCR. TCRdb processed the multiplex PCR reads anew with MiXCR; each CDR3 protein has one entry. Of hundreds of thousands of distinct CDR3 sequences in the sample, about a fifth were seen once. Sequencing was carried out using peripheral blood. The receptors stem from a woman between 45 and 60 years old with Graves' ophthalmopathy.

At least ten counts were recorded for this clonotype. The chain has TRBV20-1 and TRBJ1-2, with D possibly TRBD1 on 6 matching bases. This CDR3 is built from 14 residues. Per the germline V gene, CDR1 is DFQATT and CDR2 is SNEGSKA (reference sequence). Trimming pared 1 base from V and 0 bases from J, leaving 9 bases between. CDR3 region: CSARGGTTNYGYTF. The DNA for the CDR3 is TGCAGTGCTAGAGGCGGGACAACTAACTATGGCTACACCTTC.

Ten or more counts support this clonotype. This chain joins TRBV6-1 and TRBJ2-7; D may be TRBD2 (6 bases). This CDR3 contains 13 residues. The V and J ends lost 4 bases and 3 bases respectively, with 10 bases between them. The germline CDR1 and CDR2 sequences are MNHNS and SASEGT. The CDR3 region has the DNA TGTGCCAGCAGTGTGGAGGGGATCTACGAGCAGTACTTC. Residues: CASSVEGIYEQYF.

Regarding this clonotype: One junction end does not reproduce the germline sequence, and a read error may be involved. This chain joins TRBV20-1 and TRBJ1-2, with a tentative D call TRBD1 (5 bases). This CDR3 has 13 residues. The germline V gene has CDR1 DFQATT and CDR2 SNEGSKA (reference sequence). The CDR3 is CSARQTGFYGYIF. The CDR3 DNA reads TGCAGTGCCCGACAGACCGGCTTCTATGGCTACATCTTC.

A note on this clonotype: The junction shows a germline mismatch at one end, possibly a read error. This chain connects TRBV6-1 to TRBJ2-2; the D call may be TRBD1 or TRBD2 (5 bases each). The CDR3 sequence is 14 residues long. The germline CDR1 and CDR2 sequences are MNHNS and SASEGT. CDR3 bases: TGTGCCAACAGTGGGACGTTGAACACCGGGGAGCTGTTTTTT. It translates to CANSGTLNTGELFF.

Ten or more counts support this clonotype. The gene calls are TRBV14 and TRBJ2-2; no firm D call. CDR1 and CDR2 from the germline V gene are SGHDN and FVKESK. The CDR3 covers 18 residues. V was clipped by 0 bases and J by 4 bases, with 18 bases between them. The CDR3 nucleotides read TGTGCCAGCAGCCAAGAGTCGGTACGGCTGCGCGGCACCGGGGAGCTGTTTTTT. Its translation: CASSQESVRLRGTGELFF.

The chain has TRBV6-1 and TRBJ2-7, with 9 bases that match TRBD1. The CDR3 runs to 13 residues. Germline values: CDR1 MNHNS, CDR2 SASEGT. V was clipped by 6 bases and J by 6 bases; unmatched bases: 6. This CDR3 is CASRVTGGGEQYF. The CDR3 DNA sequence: TGTGCCAGCAGAGTTACAGGGGGCGGCGAGCAGTACTTC.

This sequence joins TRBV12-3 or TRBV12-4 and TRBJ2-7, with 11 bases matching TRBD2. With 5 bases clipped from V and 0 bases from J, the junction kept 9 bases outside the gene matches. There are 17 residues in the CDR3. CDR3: CASSPIAGGLSSYEQYF. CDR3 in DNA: TGTGCCAGCAGTCCAATAGCGGGAGGGCTGAGCTCCTACGAGCAGTACTTC.

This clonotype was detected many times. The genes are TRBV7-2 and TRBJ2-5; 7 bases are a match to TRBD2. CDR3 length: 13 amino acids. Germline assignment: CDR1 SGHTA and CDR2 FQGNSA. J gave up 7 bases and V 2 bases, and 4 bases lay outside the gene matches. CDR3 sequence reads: CASSLWEGGTQYF. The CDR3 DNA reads TGTGCCAGCAGCTTATGGGAGGGAGGGACCCAGTACTTC. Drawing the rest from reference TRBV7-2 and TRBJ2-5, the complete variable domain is GAGVSQSPSNKVTEKGKDVELRCDPISGHTALYWYRQSLGQGLEFLIYFQGNSAPDKSGLPSDRFSAERTGGSVSTLTIQRTQQEDSAVYLCASSLWEGGTQYFGPGTRLLVL.

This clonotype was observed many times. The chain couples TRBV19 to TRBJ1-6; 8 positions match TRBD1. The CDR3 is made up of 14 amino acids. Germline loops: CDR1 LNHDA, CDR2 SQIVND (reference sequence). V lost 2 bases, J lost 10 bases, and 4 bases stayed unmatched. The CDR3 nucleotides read TGTGCCAGTAGTATAACAGGGGGGCCCTCACCCCTCCACTTT. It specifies CASSITGGPSPLHF.

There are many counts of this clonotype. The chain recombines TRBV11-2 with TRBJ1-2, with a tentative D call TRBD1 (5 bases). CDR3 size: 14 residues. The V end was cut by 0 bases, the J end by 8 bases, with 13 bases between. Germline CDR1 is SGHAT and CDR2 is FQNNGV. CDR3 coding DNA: TGTGCCAGCAGCTTAGATCAAGCAGGGCGAGGCTACACCTTC. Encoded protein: CASSLDQAGRGYTF.

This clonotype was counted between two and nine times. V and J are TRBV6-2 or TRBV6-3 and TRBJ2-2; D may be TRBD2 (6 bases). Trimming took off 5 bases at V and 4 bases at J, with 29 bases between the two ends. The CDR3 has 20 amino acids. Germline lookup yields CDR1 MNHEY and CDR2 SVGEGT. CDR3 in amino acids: CASSTSRDPWKLLGTGELFF. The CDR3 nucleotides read TGTGCCAGCAGTACTAGCCGGGACCCCTGGAAACTCCTTGGCACCGGGGAGCTGTTTTTT.

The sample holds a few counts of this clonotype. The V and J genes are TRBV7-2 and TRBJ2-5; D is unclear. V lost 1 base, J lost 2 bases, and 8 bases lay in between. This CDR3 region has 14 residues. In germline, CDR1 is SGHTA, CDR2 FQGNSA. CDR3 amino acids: CASSLVVGQETQYF. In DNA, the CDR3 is TGTGCCAGCAGCTTAGTAGTGGGACAAGAGACCCAGTACTTC.

The CDR3 protein is CASRRAQNTGELFF. CDR3 in DNA: TGTGCCAGTAGGCGGGCCCAAAACACCGGGGAGCTGTTTTTT. V gene TRBV19 combines with J gene TRBJ2-2; tentative D call: TRBD2 (5 bases). CDR1 LNHDA and CDR2 SQIVND come from the germline V gene (reference sequence). V was trimmed by 6 bases and J by 2 bases, leaving 10 bases between them. The CDR3 spans 14 residues.

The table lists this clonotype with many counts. This chain's CDR3 is CASSPGDRVSTEAFF. The CDR3, as DNA: TGTGCCAGCTCACCAGGTGACAGGGTGAGCACTGAAGCTTTCTTT. The V and J genes are TRBV18 and TRBJ1-1; 7 bases map to TRBD1. The CDR3 runs 15 residues. The junction had 7 bases not matched to a gene; V was cut back by 2 bases and J by 4 bases. Germline lookup yields CDR1 KGHSH and CDR2 LQKENI.

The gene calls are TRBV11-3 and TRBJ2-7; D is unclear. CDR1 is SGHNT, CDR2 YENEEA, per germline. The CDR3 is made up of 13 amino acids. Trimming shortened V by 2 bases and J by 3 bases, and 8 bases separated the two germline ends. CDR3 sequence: CASSLNPGYEQYF. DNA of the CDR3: TGTGCCAGCAGCTTAAACCCTGGCTACGAGCAGTACTTC.

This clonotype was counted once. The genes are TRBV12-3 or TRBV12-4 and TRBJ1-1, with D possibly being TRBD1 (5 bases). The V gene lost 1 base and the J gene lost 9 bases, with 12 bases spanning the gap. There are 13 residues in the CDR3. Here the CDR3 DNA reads TGTGCCAGCAGTTTAGGGGAAAGGGGAAAAGCTTTCTTT. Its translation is CASSLGERGKAFF.

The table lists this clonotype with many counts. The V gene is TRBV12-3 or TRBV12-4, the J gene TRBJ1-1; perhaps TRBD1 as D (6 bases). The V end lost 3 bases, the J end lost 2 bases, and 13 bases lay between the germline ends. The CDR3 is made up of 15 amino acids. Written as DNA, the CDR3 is TGTGCCAGCAGTTTGCGGGGGGGGCCCAACACTGAAGCTTTCTTT. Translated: CASSLRGGPNTEAFF.

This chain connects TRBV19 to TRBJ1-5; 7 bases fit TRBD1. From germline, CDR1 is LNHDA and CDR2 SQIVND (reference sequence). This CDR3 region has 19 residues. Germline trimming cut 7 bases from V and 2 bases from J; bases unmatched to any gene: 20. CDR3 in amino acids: CASKGGDSAGPRGNQPQHF. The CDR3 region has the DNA TGTGCCAGTAAGGGGGGGGACAGCGCTGGCCCTAGAGGCAATCAGCCCCAGCATTTT.

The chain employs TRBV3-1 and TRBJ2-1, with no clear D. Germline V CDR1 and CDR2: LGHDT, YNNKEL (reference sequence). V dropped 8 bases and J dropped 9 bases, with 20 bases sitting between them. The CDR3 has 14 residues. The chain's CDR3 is CASLISSRPREQFF. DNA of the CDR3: TGTGCCAGCCTTATCTCCTCACGGCCCCGTGAGCAGTTCTTC.

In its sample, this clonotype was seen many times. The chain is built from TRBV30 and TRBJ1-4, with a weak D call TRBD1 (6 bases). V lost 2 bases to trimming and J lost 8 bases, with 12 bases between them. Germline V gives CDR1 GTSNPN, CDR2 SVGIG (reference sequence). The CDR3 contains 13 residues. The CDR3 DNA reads TGTGCCTGGAGTCCAGGGGTGGGCGAAAAACTGTTTTTT. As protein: CAWSPGVGEKLFF.

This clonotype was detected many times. The CDR3 sequence: CASSLSAGSSYEQYF. In DNA, the CDR3 is TGTGCCAGCAGTCTCTCAGCGGGGAGCTCCTACGAGCAGTACTTC. This rearrangement joins TRBV6-1 to TRBJ2-7; 7 nucleotides line up with TRBD2. This CDR3 region has 15 residues. CDR1 is MNHNS, CDR2 SASEGT, per germline. V was pared by 5 bases and J by 0 bases, with 7 bases of the junction left unmatched.

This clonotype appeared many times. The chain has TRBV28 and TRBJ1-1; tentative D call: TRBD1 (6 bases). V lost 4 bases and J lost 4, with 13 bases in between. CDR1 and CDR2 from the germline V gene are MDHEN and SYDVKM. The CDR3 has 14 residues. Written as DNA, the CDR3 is TGTGCCAGCAGTTCGGACAGTGCGAGCACTGAAGCTTTCTTT. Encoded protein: CASSSDSASTEAFF.

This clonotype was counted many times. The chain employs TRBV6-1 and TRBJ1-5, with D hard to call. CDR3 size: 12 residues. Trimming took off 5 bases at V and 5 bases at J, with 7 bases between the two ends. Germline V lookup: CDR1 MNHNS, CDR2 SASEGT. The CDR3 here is CASSIRDQPQHF. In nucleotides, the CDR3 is TGTGCCAGCAGTATCCGGGATCAGCCCCAGCATTTT.

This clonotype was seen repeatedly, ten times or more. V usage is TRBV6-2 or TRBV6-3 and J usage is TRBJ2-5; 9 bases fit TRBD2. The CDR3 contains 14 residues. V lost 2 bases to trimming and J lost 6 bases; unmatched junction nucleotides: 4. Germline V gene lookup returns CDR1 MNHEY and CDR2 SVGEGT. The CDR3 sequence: CASSYAGGPKTQYF. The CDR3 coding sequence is TGTGCCAGCAGTTACGCGGGAGGGCCAAAGACCCAGTACTTC.

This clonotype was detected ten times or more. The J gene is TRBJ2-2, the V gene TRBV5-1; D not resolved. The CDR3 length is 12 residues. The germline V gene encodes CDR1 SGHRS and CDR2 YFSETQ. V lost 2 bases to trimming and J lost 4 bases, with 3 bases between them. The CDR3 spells CASSFPTGELFF. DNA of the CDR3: TGCGCCAGCAGCTTCCCCACCGGGGAGCTGTTTTTT.

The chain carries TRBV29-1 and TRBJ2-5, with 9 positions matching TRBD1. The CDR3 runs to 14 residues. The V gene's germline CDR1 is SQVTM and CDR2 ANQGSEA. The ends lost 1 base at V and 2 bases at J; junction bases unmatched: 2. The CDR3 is CSVEGDRVQETQYF. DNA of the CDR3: TGCAGCGTTGAAGGGGACAGGGTTCAAGAGACCCAGTACTTC.

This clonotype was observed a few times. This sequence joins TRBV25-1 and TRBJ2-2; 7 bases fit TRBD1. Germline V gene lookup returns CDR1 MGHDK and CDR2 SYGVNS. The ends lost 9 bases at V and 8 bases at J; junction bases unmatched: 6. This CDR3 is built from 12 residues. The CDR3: CASEQGIGELFF. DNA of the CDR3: TGTGCCAGTGAACAGGGGATTGGGGAGCTGTTTTTT.

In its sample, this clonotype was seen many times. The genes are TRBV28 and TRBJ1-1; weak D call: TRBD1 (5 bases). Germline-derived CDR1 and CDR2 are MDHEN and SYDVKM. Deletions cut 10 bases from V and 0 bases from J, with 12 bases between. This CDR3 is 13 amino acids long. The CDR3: CATGGGMNTEAFF. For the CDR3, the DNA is TGTGCCACCGGGGGGGGGATGAACACTGAAGCTTTCTTT.

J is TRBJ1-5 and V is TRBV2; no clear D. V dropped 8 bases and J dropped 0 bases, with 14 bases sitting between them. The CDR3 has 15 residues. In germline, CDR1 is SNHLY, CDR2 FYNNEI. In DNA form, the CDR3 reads TGTGCCAGCCAAAAGGCAGTGAATAGCAATCAGCCCCAGCATTTT. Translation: CASQKAVNSNQPQHF.

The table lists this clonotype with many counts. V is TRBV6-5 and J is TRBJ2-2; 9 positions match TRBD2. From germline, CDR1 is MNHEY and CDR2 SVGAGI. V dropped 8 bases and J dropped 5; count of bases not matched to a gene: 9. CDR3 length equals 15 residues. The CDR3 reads CASRVSGSGTGELFF. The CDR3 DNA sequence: TGTGCCAGCCGAGTTAGCGGGAGTGGAACCGGGGAGCTGTTTTTT.

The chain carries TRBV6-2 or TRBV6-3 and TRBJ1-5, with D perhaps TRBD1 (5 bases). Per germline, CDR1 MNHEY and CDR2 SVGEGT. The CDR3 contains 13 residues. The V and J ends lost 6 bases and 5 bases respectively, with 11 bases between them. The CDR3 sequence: CASRSDSHQPQHF. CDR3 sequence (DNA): TGTGCCAGCAGATCCGACAGCCATCAGCCCCAGCATTTT.

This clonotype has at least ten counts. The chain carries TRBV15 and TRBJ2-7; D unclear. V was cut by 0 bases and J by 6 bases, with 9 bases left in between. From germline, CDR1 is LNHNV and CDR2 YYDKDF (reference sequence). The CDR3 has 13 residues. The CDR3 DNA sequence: TGTGCCACCAGCAGAGATGACTTTTCCGAGCAGTACTTC. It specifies CATSRDDFSEQYF.